A selection of T cell receptor beta chains follows, all from one sample in a study of tumor-infiltrating lymphocytes in oesophageal squamous cell carcinoma. TCRdb reprocessed the PCR reads with MiXCR, giving one entry per CDR3 protein. Of 8,500 to 14,000 distinct CDR3 sequences detected, over 50% appear once; the ten largest clones hold roughly 30%. Sequences were obtained from esophageal tumor tissue. These receptors all stem from a male donor with esophageal squamous cell carcinoma. Both conserved end residues are trimmed from each CDR3. For some rows the clone size is stated as once, few or many, or as a class when expanded; others skip it.

j_call v_call clone_size cdr3_aa
TRBJ2-1 TRBV11-2 . ASSYGGLEGNEQF
TRBJ2-7 TRBV11-2 large ASRHTGVYEQY
. TRBV7-6 . ASSLGGVGETQY
TRBJ2-5 TRBV7-6 few ASSTGTVGFETQY
TRBJ2-7 TRBV28 . ASSFSRGSYEQY
. TRBV7-9 . ASSVDSYQNEQY
TRBJ2-3 TRBV11-3 . ASSRTSGGTDTQY
TRBJ2-3 TRBV7-3 . ASTPSGTPTDTQY
. TRBV11-2 . ASSLESEQY
TRBJ2-1 TRBV7-2 . ASSPKVGSGDYNEQF
TRBJ2-7 TRBV7-3 . ASSPSFRGEEQY
TRBJ2-1 TRBV7-2 . ASSLNQGEQF
TRBJ2-1 TRBV5-1 . ASSADRERAYNEQF
TRBJ2-1 TRBV7-4 . ASTSSGVGASYNEQF
TRBJ2-3 TRBV6-1 medium-sized ASSPRLAGGTDTQY
. TRBV11-2 . ASSHGLAYEQY
. TRBV7-6 . ASSTTSGSSAEQY
TRBJ2-1 TRBV7-4 few ASSSPPGDGDNNEQF
TRBJ2-1 TRBV10-2 few ASSELRGYTYNEQF
TRBJ1-6 TRBV6-1 . ASSEYDGQTNNSPLH
TRBJ1-5 TRBV12-3/TRBV12-4 . ASSLGKNQPQH
TRBJ2-3 TRBV6-1 . ASSPRRTGSTDTQY
TRBJ2-3 TRBV7-3 . ASSELAGGHTQY
. TRBV6-2/TRBV6-3 few ASTDGLAGGPGVYEQY
TRBJ2-7 TRBV7-7 medium-sized ASSLYPGGPTSYEQY
TRBJ2-1 TRBV7-6 . ASSLGPVGNEQF
. TRBV20-1 . SANGQKAYEQY
. TRBV7-8 . ASSPFSGRGSYEQY
TRBJ2-7 TRBV6-6 medium-sized ASSYSRDRAYEQY
. TRBV7-4 once ASSLAGGTGLETQY
TRBJ2-1 TRBV6-1 . ASRADGYNEQF
TRBJ1-5 TRBV7-2 . ASSLQQSNQPQH
. TRBV6-1 once ASSEVGTGVAF
TRBJ2-3 TRBV7-6 few ASSLDRRDGRTDTQY
TRBJ2-7 TRBV7-9 many ASSLLGTGPYEQY
TRBJ1-2 TRBV27 . ASADSYGYT
. TRBV7-1 . ASSSIRTLTGGRAYEQY
TRBJ1-2 TRBV12-3/TRBV12-4 medium-sized ASSWDIRGYT
. TRBV7-4 . ASSLGEWYGYT
TRBJ2-3 TRBV7-2 . ASSSTGHRTDTQY
TRBJ2-7 TRBV7-2 . ASSQGVEQY
TRBJ1-5 TRBV18 many ASSPGSGTGQPQH
TRBJ1-1 TRBV6-1 . ASSSLSWNTEAF
. TRBV6-6 . ASRLLGTSGRSGYEQY
TRBJ2-7 TRBV6-1 . ASSRDFSSYEQY
TRBJ2-1 TRBV12-3/TRBV12-4 . ASRRTLNSYNEQF
TRBJ2-3 TRBV27 large ASSPNTDTQY
. TRBV28 . ASSSVPGSKNIQY
TRBJ2-6 TRBV11-2 . ATMKIGSLLSGANVLT
TRBJ2-1 TRBV7-4 . ASSLAGVPYNEQF
TRBJ2-7 TRBV14 many ASSRRGDEQY
TRBJ2-3 TRBV7-2 . ASSATVTDTQY
TRBJ1-1 TRBV20-1 . SALQHKNTEAF
TRBJ2-3 TRBV7-3 few ASSLSVHRGSTDTQY
TRBJ1-1 TRBV5-1 . ASRLQGWGTEAF
TRBJ2-2 TRBV6-5 . ASSWGRLGELF
TRBJ2-1 TRBV6-1 . ASSEGQVYNEQF
. TRBV7-3 . ASSPGTEYGYT
TRBJ1-2 TRBV11-1 . ASSLAPNYGYT
TRBJ2-1 TRBV24-1 many ATSGTSGSHEQF